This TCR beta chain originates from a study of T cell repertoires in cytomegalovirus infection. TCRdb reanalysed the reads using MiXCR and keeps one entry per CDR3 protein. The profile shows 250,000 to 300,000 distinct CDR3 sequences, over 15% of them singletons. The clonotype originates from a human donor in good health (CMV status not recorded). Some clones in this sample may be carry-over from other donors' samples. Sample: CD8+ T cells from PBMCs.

CDR3: CASRGASGNIQYF. CDR3 sequence (DNA): TGTGCCAGTAGGGGGGCATCCGGGAACATTCAGTACTTC. The chain has TRBV19 and TRBJ2-4; a weak D match, TRBD1 (6 bases). V was clipped by 6 bases and J by 7 bases, with 13 bases between them. The CDR3 is made up of 13 amino acids. Looked up from germline, CDR1 is LNHDA and CDR2 is SQIVND (reference sequence). The full variable domain, completed using reference TRBV19 and TRBJ2-4, is DGGITQSPKYLFRKEGQNVTLSCEQNLNHDAMYWYRQDPGQGLRLIYYSQIVNDFQKGDIAEGYSVSREKKESFPLTVTSAQKNPTAFYLCASRGASGNIQYFGAGTRLSVL.